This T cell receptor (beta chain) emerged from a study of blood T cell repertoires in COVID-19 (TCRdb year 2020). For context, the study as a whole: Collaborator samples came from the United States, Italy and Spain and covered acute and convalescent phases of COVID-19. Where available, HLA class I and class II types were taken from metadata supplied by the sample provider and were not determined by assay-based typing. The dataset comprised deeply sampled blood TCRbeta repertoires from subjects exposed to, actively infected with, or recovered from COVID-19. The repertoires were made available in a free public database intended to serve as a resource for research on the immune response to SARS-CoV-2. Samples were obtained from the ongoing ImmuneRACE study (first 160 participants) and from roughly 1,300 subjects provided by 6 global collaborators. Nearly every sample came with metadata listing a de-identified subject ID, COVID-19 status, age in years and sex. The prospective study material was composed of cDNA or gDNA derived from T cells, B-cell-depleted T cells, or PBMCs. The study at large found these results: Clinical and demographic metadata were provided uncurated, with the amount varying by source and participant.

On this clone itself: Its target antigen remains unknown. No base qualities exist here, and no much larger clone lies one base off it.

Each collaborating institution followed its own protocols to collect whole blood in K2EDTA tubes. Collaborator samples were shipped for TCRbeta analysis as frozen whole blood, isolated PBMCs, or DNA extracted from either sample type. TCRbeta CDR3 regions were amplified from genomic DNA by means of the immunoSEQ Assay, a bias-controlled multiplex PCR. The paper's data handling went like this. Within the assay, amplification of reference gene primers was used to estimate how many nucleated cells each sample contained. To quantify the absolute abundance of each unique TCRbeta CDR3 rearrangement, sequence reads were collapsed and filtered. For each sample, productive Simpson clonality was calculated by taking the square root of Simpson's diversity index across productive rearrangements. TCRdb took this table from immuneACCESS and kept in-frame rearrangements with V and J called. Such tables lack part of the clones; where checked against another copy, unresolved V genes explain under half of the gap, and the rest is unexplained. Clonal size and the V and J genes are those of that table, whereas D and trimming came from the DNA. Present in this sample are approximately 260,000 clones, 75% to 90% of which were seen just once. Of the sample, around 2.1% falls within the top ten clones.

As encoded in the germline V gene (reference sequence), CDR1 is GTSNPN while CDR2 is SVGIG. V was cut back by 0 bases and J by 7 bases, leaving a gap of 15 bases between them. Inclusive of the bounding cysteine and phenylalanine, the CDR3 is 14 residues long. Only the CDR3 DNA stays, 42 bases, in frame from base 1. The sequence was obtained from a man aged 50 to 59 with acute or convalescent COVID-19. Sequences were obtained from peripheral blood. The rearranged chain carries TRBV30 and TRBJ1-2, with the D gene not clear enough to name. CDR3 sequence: CAWSVWRSGGGYTF. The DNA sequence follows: TGTGCCTGGAGTGTATGGCGGTCCGGAGGTGGCTACACCTTC.